This T cell receptor beta chain was retrieved from a study of T cell changes during pregnancy in multiple sclerosis. This clone was observed once. Germline loops: CDR1 SEHNR, CDR2 FQNEAQ (reference sequence). V was trimmed by 1 base and J by 4 bases, leaving 10 bases between them. This CDR3 contains 14 residues. Method: immunoSEQ multiplex PCR; TCRdb's copy keeps in-frame clones and lacks some. This sample yields around 57,000 clones, of which 91% are seen a single time; about 2.3% belongs to the top ten. This TCR derives from a female donor in good health, enrolled as a control in a pregnancy study. Sequencing used peripheral blood, obtained in the third trimester of pregnancy. The chain has TRBV7-9 and TRBJ2-5; possibly TRBD2 for D (6 bases). CDR3 loop: CASSLGGRRETQYF. DNA of the CDR3: TGTGCCAGCAGCTTAGGTGGGAGGCGAGAGACCCAGTACTTC. Full variable domain (rest looked up from reference TRBV7-9 and TRBJ2-5): DTGVSQNPRHKITKRGQNVTFRCDPISEHNRLYWYRQTLGQGPEFLTYFQNEAQLEKSRLLSDRFSAERPKGSFSTLEIQRTEQGDSAMYLCASSLGGRRETQYFGPGTRLLVL.